The source of this T cell receptor beta chain is a study of beta chain features in type 1 diabetes. Study-level points and caveats: Within patients, naive, central memory and Treg TCRB repertoires seemed more similar than within healthy donors. A moderate, significant TCRB CDR3 shortening appeared in type 1 diabetes across four CD4+ subsets.

CDR3 length: 13 amino acids. Germline V CDR1 and CDR2: KGHSH, LQKENI. The ends were cut back, 3 bases at V and 3 bases at J, with 8 bases in the middle. Every isolated RNA sample was fully reverse transcribed, so sequencing captured expressed TCRB transcripts. Sequencing was performed with immunoSEQ multiplex PCR; in TCRdb, only in-frame clones are kept and a portion is missing. The repertoire holds about 180,000 clones, with around 7.9% as singletons. In this sample, this clone turned up many times. The antigen remains unidentified. V is TRBV18 and J is TRBJ1-1; D remains unclear. This receptor was identified in a young man with type 1 diabetes. Sequencing input: central memory CD4+ T cells from blood. The CDR3 coding sequence is TGTGCCAGCTCACCCATGAGTGACACTGAAGCTTTCTTT. Amino acid sequence: CASSPMSDTEAFF. The full variable domain, with the rest looked up from reference TRBV18 and TRBJ1-1, is NAGVMQNPRHLVRRRGQEARLRCSPMKGHSHVYWYRQLPEEGLKFMVYLQKENIIDESGMPKERFSAEFPKEGPSILRIQQVVRGDSAAYFCASSPMSDTEAFFGQGTRLTVV.